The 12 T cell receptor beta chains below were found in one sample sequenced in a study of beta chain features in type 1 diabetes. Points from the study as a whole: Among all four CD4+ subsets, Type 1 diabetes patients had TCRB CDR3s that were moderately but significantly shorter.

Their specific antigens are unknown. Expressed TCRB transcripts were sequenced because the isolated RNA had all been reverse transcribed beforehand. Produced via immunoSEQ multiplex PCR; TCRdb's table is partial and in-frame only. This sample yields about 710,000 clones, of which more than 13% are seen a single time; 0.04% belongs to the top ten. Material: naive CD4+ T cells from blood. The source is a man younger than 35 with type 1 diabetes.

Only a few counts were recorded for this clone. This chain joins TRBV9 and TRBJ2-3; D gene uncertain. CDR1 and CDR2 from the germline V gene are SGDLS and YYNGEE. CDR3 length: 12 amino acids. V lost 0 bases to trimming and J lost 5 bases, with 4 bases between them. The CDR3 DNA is TGTGCCAGCAGCGTAGCAGGAGATACGCAGTATTTT. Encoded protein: CASSVAGDTQYF.

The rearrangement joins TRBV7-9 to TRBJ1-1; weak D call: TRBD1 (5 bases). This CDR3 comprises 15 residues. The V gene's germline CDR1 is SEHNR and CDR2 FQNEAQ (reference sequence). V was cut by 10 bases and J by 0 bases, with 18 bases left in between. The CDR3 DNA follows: TGTGCCAACGGGGAGTCTGGGGCCATGAACACTGAAGCTTTCTTT. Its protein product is CANGESGAMNTEAFF.

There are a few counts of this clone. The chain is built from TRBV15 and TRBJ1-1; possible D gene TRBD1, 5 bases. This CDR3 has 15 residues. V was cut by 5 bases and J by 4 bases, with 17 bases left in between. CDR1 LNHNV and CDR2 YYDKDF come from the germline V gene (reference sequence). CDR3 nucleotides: TGTGCCACCAGCGGCCCCATGGGGGTAGTCACTGAAGCTTTCTTT. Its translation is CATSGPMGVVTEAFF.

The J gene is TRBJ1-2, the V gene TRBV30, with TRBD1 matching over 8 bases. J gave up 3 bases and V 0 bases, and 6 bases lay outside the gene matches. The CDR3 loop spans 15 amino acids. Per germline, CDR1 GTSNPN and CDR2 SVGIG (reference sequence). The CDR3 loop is CAWSVRDRTDYGYTF. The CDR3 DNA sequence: TGTGCCTGGAGTGTACGGGACAGGACCGACTATGGCTACACCTTC.

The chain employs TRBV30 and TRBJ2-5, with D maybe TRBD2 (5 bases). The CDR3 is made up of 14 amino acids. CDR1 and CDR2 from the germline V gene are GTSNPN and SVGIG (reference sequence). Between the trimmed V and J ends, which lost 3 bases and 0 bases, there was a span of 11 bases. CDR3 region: CAWSGENYQETQYF. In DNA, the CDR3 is TGTGCCTGGAGCGGGGAAAATTACCAAGAGACCCAGTACTTC.

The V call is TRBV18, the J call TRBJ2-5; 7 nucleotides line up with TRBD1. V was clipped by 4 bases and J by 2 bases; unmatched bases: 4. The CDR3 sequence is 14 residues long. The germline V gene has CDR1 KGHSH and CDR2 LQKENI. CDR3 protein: CASSLGGQQETQYF. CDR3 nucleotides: TGTGCCAGCTCACTAGGGGGACAGCAAGAGACCCAGTACTTC.

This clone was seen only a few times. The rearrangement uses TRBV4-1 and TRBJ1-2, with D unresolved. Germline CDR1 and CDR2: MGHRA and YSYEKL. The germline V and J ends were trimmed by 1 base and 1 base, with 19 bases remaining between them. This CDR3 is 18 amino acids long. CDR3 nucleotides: TGCGCCAGCAGCCAAGTTTTAACAGTCCCGCTGTTTAACTATGGCTACACCTTC. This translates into CASSQVLTVPLFNYGYTF.

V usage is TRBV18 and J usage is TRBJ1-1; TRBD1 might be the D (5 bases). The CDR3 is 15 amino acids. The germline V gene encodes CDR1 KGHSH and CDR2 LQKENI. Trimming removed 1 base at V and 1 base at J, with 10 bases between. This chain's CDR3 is CASSPQEQENTEAFF. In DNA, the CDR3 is TGTGCCAGCTCACCACAGGAACAGGAGAACACTGAAGCTTTCTTT.

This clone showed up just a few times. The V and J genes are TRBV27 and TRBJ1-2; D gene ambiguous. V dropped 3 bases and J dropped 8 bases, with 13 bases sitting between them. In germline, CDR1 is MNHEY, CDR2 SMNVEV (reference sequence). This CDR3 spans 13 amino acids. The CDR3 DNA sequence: TGTGCCAGCAGTTTCGGACGTAGGACCGGCTACACCTTC. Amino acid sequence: CASSFGRRTGYTF.

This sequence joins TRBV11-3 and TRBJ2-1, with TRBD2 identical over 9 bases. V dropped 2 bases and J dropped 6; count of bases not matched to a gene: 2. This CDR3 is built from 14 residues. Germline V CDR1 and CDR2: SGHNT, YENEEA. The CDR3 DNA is TGTGCCAGCAGCTTAAGCGGGAGGCCCAATGAGCAGTTCTTC. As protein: CASSLSGRPNEQFF.

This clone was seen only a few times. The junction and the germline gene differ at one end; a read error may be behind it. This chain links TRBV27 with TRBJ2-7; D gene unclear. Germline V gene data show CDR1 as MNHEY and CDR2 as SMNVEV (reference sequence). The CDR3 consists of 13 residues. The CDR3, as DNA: TGTGCCAGCGGTTTATTCGAGAAACACGAGCAGTACTTC. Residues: CASGLFEKHEQYF.

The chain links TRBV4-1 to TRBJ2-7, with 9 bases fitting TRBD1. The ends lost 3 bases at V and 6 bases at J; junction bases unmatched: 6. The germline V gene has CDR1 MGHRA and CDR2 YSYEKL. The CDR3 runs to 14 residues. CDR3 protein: CASSQPGQGGEQYF. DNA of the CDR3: TGCGCCAGCAGCCAGCCGGGACAGGGAGGCGAGCAGTACTTC.